This T cell receptor beta chain is drawn from a study of CD4 and CD8 cells across lung adenocarcinoma regions. Donors had localized lung adenocarcinoma, a non-small cell lung cancer. TCRdb fed the PCR reads into MiXCR, producing one record per CDR3 protein. Among 5,100 or so distinct CDR3 sequences listed, roughly 60% were seen once. CDR1 and CDR2 from the germline V gene are LGHDT and YNNKEL (reference sequence). Trimming removed 1 base from V and 7 bases from J; junction bases left unmatched: 8. The CDR3 has 15 amino acids. Only a few counts were recorded for this clonotype. The receptor was derived from a female donor with lung adenocarcinoma. The CD4 and CD8 labels of this study may be unreliable. The genes are TRBV3-1 and TRBJ1-2, with 8 bases identical to TRBD1. Sample: CD4+ T cells from the center of a lung tumor. The CDR3 DNA is TGTGCCAGCAGCCAAGTATTTGGACAGGGTCGTGGCTACACCTTC. It specifies CASSQVFGQGRGYTF.